Below are 20 T cell receptor beta chains sequenced from a single sample in a study of blood T cell repertoires in COVID-19. The protocol was immunoSEQ multiplex PCR, while the TCRdb copy is restricted to in-frame clones and leaves out a portion. This sample has 150,000 or so clones; approximately 83% occur once, and the top ten carry 25% to 30%. Sequencing used peripheral blood. These receptors were taken from a woman aged 60-75 years with acute or convalescent COVID-19.

The chain has TRBV19 and TRBJ1-1, with D possibly matching TRBD1 (6 bases). Germline V CDR1 and CDR2: LNHDA, SQIVND (reference sequence). Trimming removed 3 bases from V and 4 bases from J, with 15 bases in between. The CDR3 spans 15 residues. The CDR3: CASSMGAGGFTEAFF. The CDR3 DNA reads TGTGCCAGTAGTATGGGGGCGGGAGGGTTCACTGAAGCTTTCTTT.

J is TRBJ1-2 and V is TRBV5-1, with a tentative D call TRBD1 (5 bases). Trimming removed 0 bases from V and 2 bases from J, with 11 bases in between. The CDR3 contains 15 residues. Germline CDR1 is SGHRS and CDR2 is YFSETQ. CDR3 bases: TGCGCCAGCAGCTTGGCCGGCTCAGGGAACTATGGCTACACCTTC. Encoded protein: CASSLAGSGNYGYTF.

The V gene is TRBV5-1, the J gene TRBJ2-1; 11 bases are a match to TRBD1. CDR1 and CDR2 (germline): SGHRS, YFSETQ. The CDR3 sequence is 17 residues long. V dropped 3 bases and J dropped 4; count of bases not matched to a gene: 9. Here the CDR3 DNA reads TGCGCCAGCAGCTCCACCTCGGGACAGGGGGTTTACAATGAGCAGTTCTTC. This encodes CASSSTSGQGVYNEQFF.

The rearrangement links TRBV18 to TRBJ1-1; 7 positions agree with TRBD1. The CDR3 covers 16 residues. V was pared by 5 bases and J by 0 bases, with 9 bases of the junction left unmatched. Germline-derived CDR1 and CDR2 are KGHSH and LQKENI. The CDR3 here is CASSMTGQTLNTEAFF. The CDR3 region has the DNA TGTGCCAGCTCAATGACGGGACAGACATTGAACACTGAAGCTTTCTTT.

In its sample, this clone was seen a few times. The chain uses TRBV19 and TRBJ1-5, with 9 bases matching TRBD1. Germline-derived CDR1 and CDR2 are LNHDA and SQIVND (reference sequence). The CDR3 is 15 residues long. J lost 4 bases, V lost 6 bases, and 7 bases had no gene match. For the CDR3, the DNA is TGTGCCAGTAGCCAGACCGGGACAGGGAATCAGCCCCAGCATTTT. Protein sequence: CASSQTGTGNQPQHF.

V is TRBV19 and J is TRBJ1-2; no reliable D call. The CDR3 consists of 14 residues. CDR1 LNHDA and CDR2 SQIVND come from the germline V gene (reference sequence). V was pared by 7 bases and J by 0 bases, with 12 bases between. The CDR3 spells CASKKQLTNYGYTF. CDR3 sequence (DNA): TGTGCCAGTAAGAAACAGCTAACTAACTATGGCTACACCTTC.

This chain uses TRBV16 with TRBJ1-1, with 9 bases identical to TRBD1. Germline V CDR1 and CDR2: KGHSY, FQNENV. CDR3 size: 16 residues. The J segment lost 0 bases and the V segment lost 2 bases, leaving 4 bases of the junction unmatched. The CDR3 region has the DNA TGTGCCAGCAGCCAACGTGGACAGGGGATGAACACTGAAGCTTTCTTT. It encodes CASSQRGQGMNTEAFF.

The chain combines TRBV7-3 with TRBJ2-1, with a weak D call TRBD2 (5 bases). V was cut by 8 bases and J by 4 bases, with 12 bases left in between. The CDR3 is 13 amino acids. The germline CDR1 and CDR2 sequences are SGHTA and FQGTGA. CDR3 in amino acids: CASSLGLYNEQFF. The DNA for the CDR3 is TGTGCCAGCTCCCTCGGACTGTACAATGAGCAGTTCTTC.

This clone has a single count. The chain joins TRBV6-5 to TRBJ1-1; the D gene is possibly TRBD1 (5 bases). This CDR3 is built from 15 residues. Germline CDR1 is MNHEY and CDR2 is SVGAGI. V lost 2 bases to trimming and J lost 0 bases, with 10 bases between them. This chain's CDR3 is CASSYAGTLNTEAFF. For the CDR3, the DNA is TGTGCCAGCAGTTACGCAGGGACTTTGAACACTGAAGCTTTCTTT.

V is TRBV7-9 and J is TRBJ2-1, with D maybe TRBD1 (5 bases). V gave up 5 bases and J gave up 0 bases, with 11 bases separating them. Germline CDR1 is SEHNR and CDR2 is FQNEAQ (reference sequence). This CDR3 is 15 amino acids long. The CDR3 here is CASSRTPSSYNEQFF. As DNA, the CDR3 is TGTGCCAGCAGCCGGACACCCAGCTCCTACAATGAGCAGTTCTTC.

The V call is TRBV5-1, the J call TRBJ1-3; D perhaps matches TRBD1 (6 bases). CDR1 and CDR2 from the germline V gene are SGHRS and YFSETQ. The CDR3 contains 14 residues. V lost 4 bases, J lost 4 bases, and 12 bases lay in between. CDR3 in amino acids: CASSVSTGGNTIYF. Here the CDR3 DNA reads TGCGCCAGCAGCGTATCAACAGGGGGAAACACCATATATTTT. The full variable domain, rest sourced from reference TRBV5-1 and TRBJ1-3, is KAGVTQTPRYLIKTRGQQVTLSCSPISGHRSVSWYQQTPGQGLQFLFEYFSETQRNKGNFPGRFSGRQFSNSRSEMNVSTLELGDSALYLCASSVSTGGNTIYFGEGSWLTVV.

The chain has TRBV5-1 and TRBJ2-3, with a weak D call TRBD2 (7 bases). CDR1 and CDR2 from the germline V gene are SGHRS and YFSETQ. V was clipped by 0 bases and J by 4 bases, with 15 bases between them. The CDR3 sequence is 16 residues long. CDR3 protein: CASSLGSGGAADTQYF. The CDR3 nucleotides read TGCGCCAGCAGCTTGGGAAGTGGGGGGGCGGCAGATACGCAGTATTTT.

The V gene is TRBV2, the J gene TRBJ1-2; TRBD1 agrees at 9 bases. The CDR3 sequence is 14 residues long. The germline CDR1 and CDR2 sequences are SNHLY and FYNNEI. Trimming at V came to 4 bases and at J to 3 bases, leaving 3 bases not matched to a gene. The CDR3 reads CASSGDRADYGYTF. The DNA of the CDR3 is TGTGCCAGCAGTGGGGACAGGGCTGACTATGGCTACACCTTC.

The chain joins TRBV5-1 to TRBJ1-2; 9 bases fit TRBD1. Germline values: CDR1 SGHRS, CDR2 YFSETQ. The CDR3 covers 15 residues. The V gene end was trimmed by 5 bases and the J gene end by 4 bases; junction bases not matched to a gene: 9. The DNA of the CDR3 is TGCGCCAGCAGGGAACAGGGGGCGCTTGGCTATGGCTACACCTTC. This sequence encodes CASREQGALGYGYTF.

The chain combines TRBV28 with TRBJ1-2; TRBD1 might be the D (6 bases). The CDR3 has 14 amino acids. Germline lookup yields CDR1 MDHEN and CDR2 SYDVKM. The ends were cut back, 3 bases at V and 8 bases at J, with 16 bases in the middle. CDR3 nucleotide sequence: TGTGCCAGCAGTTTCATGTCAGGGGTTCGGGGCTACACCTTC. Protein: CASSFMSGVRGYTF.

The chain has TRBV3-1 (or the pseudogene TRBV3-2) and TRBJ2-5; D not certain. From germline, CDR1 is LGHDT and CDR2 YNNKEL (reference sequence). The CDR3 covers 11 residues. V was shortened by 2 bases and J by 6 bases, with 4 bases between the two germline ends. The DNA of the CDR3 is TGTGCCAGCAGCCAAACTAAGACCCAGTACTTC. Protein: CASSQTKTQYF.

The chain combines TRBV9 with TRBJ1-2; TRBD1 agrees at 9 bases. Looked up from germline, CDR1 is SGDLS and CDR2 is YYNGEE. There are 14 residues in the CDR3. The V and J ends lost 3 bases and 7 bases, in that order; junction bases with no gene match: 7. The CDR3 loop is CASSEGQGEGGYTF. For the CDR3, the DNA is TGTGCCAGCAGCGAGGGACAGGGTGAGGGTGGCTACACCTTC.

This clone was found a few times. The chain uses TRBV30 and TRBJ1-5; no definite D call. The V end lost 2 bases, the J end lost 5 bases, and 10 bases lay between the germline ends. The CDR3 consists of 13 residues. The germline V gene has CDR1 GTSNPN and CDR2 SVGIG (reference sequence). CDR3 loop: CAWSRRADQPQHF. The CDR3 DNA is TGTGCCTGGAGTCGGCGGGCCGATCAGCCCCAGCATTTT. Complete variable domain (other parts from reference TRBV30 and TRBJ1-5): SQTIHQWPATLVQPVGSPLSLECTVEGTSNPNLYWYRQAAGRGLQLLFYSVGIGQISSEVPQNLSASRPQDRQFILSSKKLLLSDSGFYLCAWSRRADQPQHFGDGTRLSIL.

This chain links TRBV12-3 or TRBV12-4 with TRBJ2-7; D might be TRBD1 (6 bases). V lost 8 bases and J lost 1, with 12 bases in between. The CDR3 length is 13 residues. CDR3 amino acids: CASAPGQSYEQYF. CDR3 DNA: TGTGCCAGCGCACCCGGACAGTCCTACGAGCAGTACTTC.

The J gene is TRBJ2-7, the V gene TRBV7-8; 10 nucleotides align to TRBD1. V was clipped by 5 bases and J by 6 bases; unmatched bases: 4. The CDR3 covers 13 residues. Germline loops: CDR1 SGHVS, CDR2 FQNEAQ. The CDR3 DNA sequence: TGTGCCAGCAGCGGGGACAGGGGTCGCGAGCAGTACTTC. Its translation is CASSGDRGREQYF. The whole variable domain, remainder taken from reference TRBV7-8 and TRBJ2-7, is GAGVSQSPRYKVAKRGQDVALRCDPISGHVSLFWYQQALGQGPEFLTYFQNEAQLDKSGLPSDRFFAERPEGSVSTLKIQRTQQEDSAVYLCASSGDRGREQYFGPGTRLTVT.